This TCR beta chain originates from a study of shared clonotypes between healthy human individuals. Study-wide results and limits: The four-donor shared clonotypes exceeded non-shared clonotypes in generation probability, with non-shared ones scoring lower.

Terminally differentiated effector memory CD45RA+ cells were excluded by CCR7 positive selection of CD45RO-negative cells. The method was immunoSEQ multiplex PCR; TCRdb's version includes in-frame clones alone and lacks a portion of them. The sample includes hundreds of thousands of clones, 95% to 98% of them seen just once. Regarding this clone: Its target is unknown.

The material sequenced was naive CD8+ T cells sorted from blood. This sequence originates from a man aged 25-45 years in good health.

The CDR3, as DNA: TGCGCCAGCAGCCCAAAACAGGGGGCGGCAGGGACCCAGTACTTC. Translating gives CASSPKQGAAGTQYF. The rearrangement uses TRBV5-1 and TRBJ2-5, with 9 bases identical to TRBD1. Per germline, CDR1 SGHRS and CDR2 YFSETQ. This CDR3 region has 15 residues. The J segment lost 7 bases and the V segment lost 4 bases, leaving 11 bases of the junction unmatched. Together with reference TRBV5-1 and TRBJ2-5, the CDR3 gives the full variable domain: KAGVTQTPRYLIKTRGQQVTLSCSPISGHRSVSWYQQTPGQGLQFLFEYFSETQRNKGNFPGRFSGRQFSNSRSEMNVSTLELGDSALYLCASSPKQGAAGTQYFGPGTRLLVL.